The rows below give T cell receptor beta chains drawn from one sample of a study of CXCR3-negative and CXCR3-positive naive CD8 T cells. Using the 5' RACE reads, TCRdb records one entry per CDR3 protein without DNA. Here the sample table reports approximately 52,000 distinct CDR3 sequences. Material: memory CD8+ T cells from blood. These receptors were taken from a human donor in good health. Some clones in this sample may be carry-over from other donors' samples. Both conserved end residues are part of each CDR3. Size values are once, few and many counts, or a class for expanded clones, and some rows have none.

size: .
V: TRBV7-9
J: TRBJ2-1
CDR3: CASSFGSGGYNEQFF

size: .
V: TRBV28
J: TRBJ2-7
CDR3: CASRGDRDVSYEQYF

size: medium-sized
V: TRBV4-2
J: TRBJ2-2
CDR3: CASSGPQGNTGELFF

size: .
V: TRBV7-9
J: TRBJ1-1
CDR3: CASSFGKSNTEAFF

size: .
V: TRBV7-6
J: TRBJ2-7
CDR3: CASTRETGQASEQYF

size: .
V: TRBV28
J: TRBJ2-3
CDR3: CASSLVGTDTQYF

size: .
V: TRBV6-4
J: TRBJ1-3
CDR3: CASTGGVLPTSGNTIYF

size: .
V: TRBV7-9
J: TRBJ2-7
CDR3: CASSFPRRDASYEQYF

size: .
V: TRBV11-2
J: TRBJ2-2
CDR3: CASRYRGGRNTGELFF

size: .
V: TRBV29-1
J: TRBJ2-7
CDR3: CSARQGTSDEQYF

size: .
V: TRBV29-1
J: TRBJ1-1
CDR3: CSVPTVMNTEAFF

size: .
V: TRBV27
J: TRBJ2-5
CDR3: CSSRGGAETQYF

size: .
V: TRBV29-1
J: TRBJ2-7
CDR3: CSVETDSAAYEQYF

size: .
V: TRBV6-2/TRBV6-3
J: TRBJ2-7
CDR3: CASSYSNSAYEQYF

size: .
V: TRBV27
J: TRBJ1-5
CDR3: CASSPRPSGQGWGQPQHF

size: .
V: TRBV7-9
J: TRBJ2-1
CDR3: CASTTPNAPNEQFF

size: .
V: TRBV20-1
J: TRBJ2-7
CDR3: CSARNLAGVDEQYF

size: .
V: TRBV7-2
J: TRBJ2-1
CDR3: CASSQLAASYNEQFF

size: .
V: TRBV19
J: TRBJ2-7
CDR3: CASSIDELASSYEQYF

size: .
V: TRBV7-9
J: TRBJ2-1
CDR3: CASRGTGERYNEQFF

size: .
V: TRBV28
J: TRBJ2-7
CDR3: CASVVGAGYEQYF

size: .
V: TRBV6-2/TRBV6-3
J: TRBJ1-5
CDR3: CASTPDWGGENQPQHF

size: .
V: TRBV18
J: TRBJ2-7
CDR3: CASSPGTAVSYEQYF

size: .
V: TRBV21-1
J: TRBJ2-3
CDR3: CASTFDPPTDTQYF

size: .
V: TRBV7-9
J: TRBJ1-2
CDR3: CASNRELGGYTF

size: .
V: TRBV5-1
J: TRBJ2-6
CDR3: CASSLVAGAGANVLTF

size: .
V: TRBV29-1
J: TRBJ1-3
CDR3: CSVRQPPGNTIYF

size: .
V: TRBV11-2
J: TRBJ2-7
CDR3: CASSLVFEAEQYF

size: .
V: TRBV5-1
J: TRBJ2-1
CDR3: CASSQRLQSREYNEQFF

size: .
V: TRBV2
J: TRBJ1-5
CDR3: CASRLTGLGNQPQHF

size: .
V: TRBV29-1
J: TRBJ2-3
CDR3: CSVEFLTGTGNTDTQYF

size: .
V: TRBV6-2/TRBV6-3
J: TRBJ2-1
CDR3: CASSAGGSSYNEQFF

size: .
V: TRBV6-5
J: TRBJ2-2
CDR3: CASSYFASGRTRDGELFF

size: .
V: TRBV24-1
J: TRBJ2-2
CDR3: CATSDATGNTGELFF

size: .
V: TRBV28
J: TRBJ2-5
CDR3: CASSLRLAEETQYF

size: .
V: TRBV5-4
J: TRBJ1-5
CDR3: CASSSGVGNQPQHF

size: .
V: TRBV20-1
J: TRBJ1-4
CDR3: CSARHSRTGDFEKLFF

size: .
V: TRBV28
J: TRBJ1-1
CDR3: CASSLIARAPTEAFF

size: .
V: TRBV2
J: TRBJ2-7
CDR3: CASSLGGDALYEQYF

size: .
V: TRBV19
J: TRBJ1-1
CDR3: CASSLGGTNTEAFF

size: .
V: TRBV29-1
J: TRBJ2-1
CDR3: CSVAGEESYNEQFF

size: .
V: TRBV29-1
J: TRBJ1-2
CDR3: CSVGQEDYGYTF

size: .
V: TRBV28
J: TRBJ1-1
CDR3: CASSFPDRGGNTEAFF

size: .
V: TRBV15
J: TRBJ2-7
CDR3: CATRHGGGEQYF

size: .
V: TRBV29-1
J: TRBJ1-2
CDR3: CSVGQDDGYTF

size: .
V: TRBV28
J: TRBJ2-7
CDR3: CASSPLDNLISYEQYF

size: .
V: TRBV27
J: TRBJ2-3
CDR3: CASSTFNTDTQYF

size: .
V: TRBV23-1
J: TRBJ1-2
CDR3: CASSQGLPHGYTF

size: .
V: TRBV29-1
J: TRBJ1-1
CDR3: CSVGRGDTEAFF

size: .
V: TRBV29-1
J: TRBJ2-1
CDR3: CSVPGRGEQFF

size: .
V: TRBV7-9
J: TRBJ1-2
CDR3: CASSLAGSPTNYGYTF

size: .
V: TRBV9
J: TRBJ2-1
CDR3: CASSPNEAGEYNEQFF

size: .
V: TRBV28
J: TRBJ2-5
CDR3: CASSLVASSLRETQYF

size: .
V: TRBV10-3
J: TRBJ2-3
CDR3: CAISRTATSTDTQYF

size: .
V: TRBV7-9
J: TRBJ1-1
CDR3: CASSFWEDRGRAEAFF

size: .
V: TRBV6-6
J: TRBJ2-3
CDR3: CATESGLTDTQYF

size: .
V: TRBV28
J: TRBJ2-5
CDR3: CASSLRPGQVLSQYF

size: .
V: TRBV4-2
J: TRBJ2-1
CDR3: CASSQDQLAGAEQFF

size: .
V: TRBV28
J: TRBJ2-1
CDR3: CASSRTSAYNEQFF